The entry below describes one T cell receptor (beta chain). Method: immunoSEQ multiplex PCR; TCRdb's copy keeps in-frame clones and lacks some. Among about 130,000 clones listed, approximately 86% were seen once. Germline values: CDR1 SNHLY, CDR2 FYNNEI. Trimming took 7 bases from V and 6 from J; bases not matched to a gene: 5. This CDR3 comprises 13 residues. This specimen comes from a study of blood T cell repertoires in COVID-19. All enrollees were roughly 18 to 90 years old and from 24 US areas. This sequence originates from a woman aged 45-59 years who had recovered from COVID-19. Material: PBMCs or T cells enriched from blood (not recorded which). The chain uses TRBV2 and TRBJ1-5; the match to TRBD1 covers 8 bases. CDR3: CASTADRAQPQHF. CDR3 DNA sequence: TGTGCCAGCACCGCGGACAGGGCTCAGCCCCAGCATTTT.